This T cell receptor beta chain was profiled in a study of spatial heterogeneity in lung cancer. On the study more broadly: Across the raw uncorrected reads, a unique TCR and UMI combination was observed, on average, more than ten times. The study's findings and limits: Expanded tumor TCRs that were ubiquitous appeared in blood more at resection than follow-up.

This clonotype was observed at least ten times. The antigen remains unidentified. Every TCR cDNA molecule carried a tag that served as a unique molecular identifier. One entry per CDR3 protein results from TCRdb running MiXCR on the 5' RACE reads. In the table there are about 23,000 distinct CDR3 sequences, less than 5.5% of which are singletons. The sample's time point: sample taken at primary tumor resection. Whole RNA, isolated from tumor, nontumor lung or frozen PBMC, was sequenced without prior sorting. The donors were 55 to 80 patients with non-small cell lung cancer that was early-stage and untreated. Material: PBMCs, obtained at surgery. The TCR was taken from a male donor with early-stage non-small cell lung cancer.

The chain's CDR3 is CATSDFGQGTDTQYF. CDR3 nucleotide sequence: TGTGCCACCAGTGATTTTGGGCAGGGCACAGATACGCAGTATTTT. The rearrangement links TRBV24-1 to TRBJ2-3; D unresolved. Germline assignment: CDR1 KGHDR and CDR2 SFDVKD. Trimming stripped 1 base from V and 1 base from J, with 8 bases between. The CDR3 is 15 residues long.